This TCR beta chain was profiled in a study of T cell responses to AZD1222 COVID-19 vaccine (TCRdb year 2021). About the full investigation: TCR sequencing covered more than 230 trial participants: 200 to 220 given two doses of AZD1222 and 26 given two doses of MenACWY control vaccine. Enrollment into the trials was organized by age into subgroups of 18-55, 56-69 and 70-plus years, and those subgroups contained roughly 160, 29 and 62 TCR-sequenced participants, respectively. Summary of the overall study and its limitations: Reportedly, close to half of the unique spike-specific TCRs recognized epitopes lying outside the regions that are mutated in the B.1.351 and B.1.1.7 variants. Most participants were white British and females outnumbered males, and the authors suggested that clonal diversity may have been underestimated. The vaccine-associated CD4 TCRs covered the entire spike protein, and the dominant responses fell in regions 160-218 and 743-854. In the small 56-69-year group, the increase in depth fell short of significance, most likely because of low power. Conclusions about previously exposed vaccinees are limited, since just 6 or 7 AZD1222 recipients were seropositive for SARS-CoV-2 at baseline. After two AZD1222 doses, spike-specific TCR breadth and depth were significantly higher than at day 0 and than in MenACWY recipients. No day 14 peak-response samples were available, so repertoires were characterized only after the peak T cell response.

What the time point label conveys for this sample: about 28 days (+/-7) after the second vaccine dose. AZD1222 recipients whose second dose came at about 4 weeks and those whose second dose came at about 12 weeks were combined into one group, since spike-specific TCR depth and breadth did not differ between the two schedules. The vaccinee samples were drawn from two UK trials, COV001 and COV002, one of which was a single-blind randomized controlled phase 2/3 trial testing AZD1222 (ChAdOx1 nCoV-19) in healthy adults. For TCRbeta chain sequencing, PBMC samples from trial participants were taken at day 0 and at day 28 after the second dose. The CDR3 regions of human TCRbeta chains were analyzed by immunosequencing. From the authors' description of their analysis: Repertoire TCRs were checked for matches against a reference library of SARS-CoV-2-specific TCRs that had been generated using the MIRA antigen-specificity platform. Breadth was defined as the fraction of unique TCRs that were SARS-CoV-2-associated. Depth was defined as the fraction of total T cells that were SARS-CoV-2-associated. Using the MIRA data, every spike-specific TCR was mapped to the spike region that the TCR reacted to and assigned to either a CD4 or a CD8 class. Log10-transformed breadth and depth values were compared by one-way ANOVA with Sidak's multiple comparisons tests. The table comes from immuneACCESS by way of TCRdb, which keeps in-frame sequences with V and J called. Part of the clones is missing from these tables; in studies checked, under half for an unresolved V gene and the rest for unknown reasons. That table furnishes V, J and clone size, whereas the DNA furnished D and trimming. The sample table contains 70,000 to 95,000 clones; only one count was recorded for 85% to 90% of them. 1.3% to 1.5% of the sample is held by the ten biggest clonotypes.

On this clone: Its antigen target is currently unknown. Base quality data are lacking; no much larger clone is found one base away.

CDR1 and CDR2 are read off the germline V gene as MNHEY and SVGAGI. Including the terminal cysteine and phenylalanine, the CDR3 comprises 14 residues. Of all the DNA, just the CDR3 is kept, 42 bases in frame from base 1. V loses 2 bases of germline sequence and J loses 8 bases, and the interval between the two ends is 12 bases. This specimen was peripheral blood, taken 28 days after the second AZD1222 dose. This TCR derives from an adult who received the AZD1222 COVID-19 vaccine. The chain is assembled from TRBV6-5 and TRBJ2-2; the D gene could be TRBD1 or TRBD2, each one agreeing over 5 bases. The encoded CDR3 is CASSYKGTRGELFF. At the DNA level, the sequence is TGTGCCAGCAGTTACAAGGGGACCCGGGGGGAGCTGTTTTTT.